This T cell receptor beta chain came from a study of blood T cells in healthy people across ages. Points from the study as a whole: More naive CD4+ cells and higher diversity marked long-lived donors relative to aged donors. Across the age range, TCR beta diversity per million T cells fell in a roughly linear way.

Donors were systemically healthy Caucasian individuals from Russia aged about 6 to 95 years. For the second PCR, which ran for about 7 to 11 cycles, a sample-barcoded 5' primer and a J-beta primer mix were used. Template switching added a 12-random-nucleotide identifier to every cDNA molecule. TCRdb independently ran MiXCR on the 5' RACE reads; one entry per CDR3 protein. Counted here are fewer than 2,000,000 distinct CDR3 sequences, around 35% occurring once; the ten biggest clones make up approximately 10%. The ends lost 6 bases at V and 2 bases at J; junction bases unmatched: 5. The CDR3 covers 15 residues. Germline CDR1 reads SNHLY; CDR2 reads FYNNEI. Concerning this clonotype: The antigen is undetermined.

The gene calls are TRBV2 and TRBJ2-1; 9 bases are a match to TRBD1. The receptor was derived from a woman aged 25 to 39 in good health. The sample was blood. The CDR3 is CASSEGQGPYNEQFF. CDR3 coding DNA: TGTGCCAGCAGCGAGGGACAGGGACCCTACAATGAGCAGTTCTTC.